Below are 10 T cell receptor beta chains sequenced from a single sample in a study of beta chain features in type 1 diabetes. Expressed TCRB transcripts were sequenced because the isolated RNA had all been reverse transcribed beforehand. TCRdb's copy holds only in-frame clones and misses some; the assay was immunoSEQ multiplex PCR. The top ten hold around 0.031% of the sample, which has approximately 200,000 clones, around 10% seen once. What was sequenced was naive CD4+ T cells from blood. Every receptor here comes from a woman aged 18 to 35 in good health.

Only a few counts were recorded for this clone. The V gene is TRBV5-6, the J gene TRBJ1-1, with a tentative D call TRBD1 (6 bases). Germline loops: CDR1 SGHDT, CDR2 YYEEEE. Trimming left V 1 base short and J 1 base short, with 14 bases between. CDR3 length equals 16 residues. This CDR3 reads CASSLSGLGQNTEAFF. CDR3 nucleotide sequence: TGTGCCAGCAGCTTGTCAGGGTTGGGACAGAACACTGAAGCTTTCTTT.

This chain links TRBV4-2 with TRBJ2-3, with TRBD2 matching over 7 bases. V dropped 2 bases and J dropped 1; count of bases not matched to a gene: 9. Germline V lookup: CDR1 LGHNA, CDR2 YNFKEQ. This CDR3 has 17 amino acids. The CDR3 is CASSQLSGLGGTDTQYF. CDR3 DNA sequence: TGTGCCAGCAGCCAACTGTCTGGACTAGGGGGCACAGATACGCAGTATTTT.

J is TRBJ1-3 and V is TRBV9; D is unresolved. Trimming removed 4 bases at V and 2 bases at J, with 7 bases between. This CDR3 comprises 13 residues. Germline V gives CDR1 SGDLS, CDR2 YYNGEE. The CDR3, as DNA: TGTGCCAGCAGCTCCTCCCCTGGAAACACCATATATTTT. Translating it yields CASSSSPGNTIYF.

This clone occurred a few times. The CDR3 nucleotides read TGCGCCAGCAGCGTAACCCTTAGCGGGAGAGGCCAAGAGACCCAGTACTTC. Residues: CASSVTLSGRGQETQYF. The gene calls are TRBV5-1 and TRBJ2-5; TRBD2 matches 9 bases. CDR3 length: 17 amino acids. In germline, CDR1 is SGHRS, CDR2 YFSETQ. V trimming: 4 bases; J trimming: 1 base; junction bases outside the gene matches: 11.

The table lists this clone with a few counts. The V call is TRBV6-1, the J call TRBJ2-3; perhaps TRBD2 as D (7 bases). Trimming cost V 6 bases and J 8 bases, with 15 bases left between them. The germline V gene encodes CDR1 MNHNS and CDR2 SASEGT. The CDR3 sequence is 13 residues long. Here the CDR3 DNA reads TGTGCCAGCAGAAACCGGGGGGCGAGTACGCAGTATTTT. This gives the protein CASRNRGASTQYF.

Here the CDR3 DNA reads TGTGCCAGCAGCTTAGGCGCGGGAGGGCCTTTGGTCACCGGGGAGCTGTTTTTT. Its protein is CASSLGAGGPLVTGELFF. This sequence joins TRBV7-7 and TRBJ2-2; TRBD2 matches 9 bases. The CDR3 consists of 18 residues. Trimming at V came to 1 base and at J to 4 bases, leaving 10 bases not matched to a gene. CDR1 and CDR2 (germline): SSHAT, FNYEAQ (reference sequence).

This clone was seen a handful of times. This chain uses TRBV18 with TRBJ1-2, with 9 bases that match TRBD1. The length of the CDR3 is 13 residues. With V trimmed by 3 bases and J by 7 bases, 3 bases remained unmatched. CDR1 is KGHSH, CDR2 LQKENI, per germline. DNA for the CDR3: TGTGCCAGCTCACCCACAGGGGGCATTGGCTACACCTTC. Encoded protein: CASSPTGGIGYTF.

This clone has just a few counts. The CDR3 loop is CASSLSLFNQPQHF. The CDR3 DNA reads as TGTGCCAGCAGTCTTAGTCTATTCAATCAGCCCCAGCATTTT. The gene calls are TRBV6-6 and TRBJ1-5; no definite D call. The CDR3 is made up of 14 amino acids. Germline CDR1 MNHNY, CDR2 SVGAGI (reference sequence). Trimming took off 5 bases at V and 3 bases at J, with 11 bases between the two ends.

This rearrangement joins TRBV29-1 to TRBJ2-1; 12 nucleotides line up with TRBD2. The germline gives CDR1 SQVTM, CDR2 ANQGSEA. J gave up 1 base and V 0 bases, and 7 bases lay outside the gene matches. The CDR3 covers 18 residues. The CDR3 nucleotides are TGCAGCGTTGAAGATCCCCTAGCGGGAGGGAGGTCCTACAATGAGCAGTTCTTC. Its translation: CSVEDPLAGGRSYNEQFF.

This clone appeared a few times. The chain combines TRBV6-1 with TRBJ1-5, with TRBD1 matching 9 bases. From germline, CDR1 is MNHNS and CDR2 SASEGT. J was trimmed by 5 bases and V by 2 bases; bases with no gene match: 7. CDR3 size: 16 residues. Written as DNA, the CDR3 is TGTGCCAGCAGTGAATATAGGGGACAGGGCTATCAGCCCCAGCATTTT. It encodes CASSEYRGQGYQPQHF.